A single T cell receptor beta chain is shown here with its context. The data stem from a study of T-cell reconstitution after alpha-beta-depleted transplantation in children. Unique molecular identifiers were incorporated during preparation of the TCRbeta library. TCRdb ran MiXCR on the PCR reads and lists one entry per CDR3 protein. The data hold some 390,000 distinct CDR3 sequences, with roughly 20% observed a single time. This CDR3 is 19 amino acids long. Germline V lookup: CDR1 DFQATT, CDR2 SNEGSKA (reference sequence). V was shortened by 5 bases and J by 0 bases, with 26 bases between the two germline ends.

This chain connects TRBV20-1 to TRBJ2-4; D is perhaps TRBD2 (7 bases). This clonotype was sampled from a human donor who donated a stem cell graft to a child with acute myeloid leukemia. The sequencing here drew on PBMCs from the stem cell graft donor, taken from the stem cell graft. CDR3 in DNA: TGCAGTGCTTCCCCATTGTGGGGGGGCAGAGATCTAGCCAAAAACATTCAGTACTTC. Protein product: CSASPLWGGRDLAKNIQYF.